Below are 6 T cell receptor beta chains sequenced from a single sample in a study of identical twins. TCRdb independently ran MiXCR on the 5' RACE reads; one entry per CDR3 protein. The profile shows a few hundred thousand distinct CDR3 sequences, roughly 9% of them singletons. The sequenced material came from naive T cells sorted from blood. These receptors originate from a woman aged 50 to 65 in good health.

This clonotype was seen many times. This chain connects TRBV12-3 or TRBV12-4 to TRBJ2-7; a weak D match, TRBD2 (5 bases). V was trimmed by 5 bases and J by 0 bases, leaving 17 bases between them. The CDR3 runs 16 residues. The CDR3 spells CASSDGGLLSSYEQYF. DNA of the CDR3: TGTGCCAGCAGTGACGGAGGACTGCTGAGCTCCTACGAGCAGTACTTC.

J is TRBJ2-1 and V is TRBV11-3; 8 bases match TRBD1. Germline assignment: CDR1 SGHNT and CDR2 YENEEA. J gave up 6 bases and V 5 bases, and 6 bases lay outside the gene matches. The CDR3 extends over 14 amino acids. CDR3 coding DNA: TGTGCCAGCAGCCAAACGGGGACAGGCAATGAGCAGTTCTTC. It yields the protein CASSQTGTGNEQFF. The full variable domain, completed using reference TRBV11-3 and TRBJ2-1, is EAGVVQSPRYKIIEKKQPVAFWCNPISGHNTLYWYLQNLGQGPELLIRYENEEAVDDSQLPKDRFSAERLKGVDSTLKIQPAELGDSAVYLCASSQTGTGNEQFFGPGTRLTVL.

This clonotype has only a few counts. J is TRBJ2-5 and V is TRBV6-6, with a weak D call TRBD1 (6 bases). CDR1 is MNHNY and CDR2 is SVGAGI in the germline V gene (reference sequence). The CDR3 spans 15 residues. Trimming took off 7 bases at V and 2 bases at J, with 17 bases between the two ends. CDR3 coding DNA: TGTGCCAGCAACTCCCTGGCCGGGACACAAGAGACCCAGTACTTC. It is translated as CASNSLAGTQETQYF.

V and J are TRBV12-3 or TRBV12-4 and TRBJ2-7, with D perhaps TRBD1 (5 bases). CDR3 size: 13 residues. The ends were cut back, 8 bases at V and 5 bases at J, with 16 bases in the middle. The CDR3 loop is CASVIPGIDEQYV. The CDR3 DNA is TGTGCCAGCGTCATCCCAGGGATCGACGAGCAGTACGTC.

Only a few counts were recorded for this clonotype. V and J are TRBV5-4 and TRBJ1-1; perhaps TRBD1 as D (6 bases). Looked up from germline, CDR1 is SGHNT and CDR2 is YYREEE (reference sequence). The CDR3 loop spans 16 amino acids. Trimming pared 7 bases from V and 2 bases from J, leaving 21 bases between. CDR3 loop: CASHKGQGKLNTEAFF. DNA for the CDR3: TGTGCCAGCCACAAAGGGCAGGGGAAGTTAAACACTGAAGCTTTCTTT.

This clonotype was seen more than once but under ten times. This chain joins TRBV2 and TRBJ2-1; D not resolved. V was clipped by 4 bases and J by 5 bases, with 9 bases between them. The CDR3 is 13 amino acids. Germline CDR1 reads SNHLY; CDR2 reads FYNNEI. The CDR3 nucleotides read TGTGCCAGCAGTGTGGCGATGAACAATGAGCAGTTCTTC. Amino acid sequence: CASSVAMNNEQFF. Looking up the rest from reference TRBV2 and TRBJ2-1 gives the full variable domain: EPEVTQTPSHQVTQMGQEVILRCVPISNHLYFYWYRQILGQKVEFLVSFYNNEISEKSEIFDDQFSVERPDGSNFTLKIRSTKLEDSAMYFCASSVAMNNEQFFGPGTRLTVL.